One sample yielded the 18 T cell receptor beta chains listed below, sequenced in a study of T cell clones after liver transplantation. Only in-frame clones appear in the TCRdb table, and some are missing; sequencing was by immunoSEQ multiplex PCR. The sample includes tens of thousands of clones, just under 80% of them seen just once. Sequencing used CD8+ T cells from blood, obtained around 54 months after liver transplant. These receptors all come from a human patient who received a liver transplant. The graft donor may have contributed some T cells.

V is TRBV6-5 and J is TRBJ1-1, with TRBD1 matching 7 bases. The germline V gene encodes CDR1 MNHEY and CDR2 SVGAGI. This CDR3 region has 15 residues. V lost 5 bases, J lost 1 base, and 7 bases stayed unmatched. This CDR3 is CASSTLHRGNTEAFF. CDR3 in DNA: TGTGCCAGCAGTACACTTCACAGGGGGAACACTGAAGCTTTCTTT.

The J gene is TRBJ2-3, the V gene TRBV9; no clear D gene. The V gene lost 3 bases and the J gene lost 10 bases, with 12 bases spanning the gap. CDR1 is SGDLS, CDR2 YYNGEE, per germline. The CDR3 is 12 amino acids. CDR3 nucleotides: TGTGCCAGCAGCGCCCCGCCCTCCCCGCAGTATTTT. Protein: CASSAPPSPQYF. The whole variable domain, remainder taken from reference TRBV9 and TRBJ2-3, is DSGVTQTPKHLITATGQRVTLRCSPRSGDLSVYWYQQSLDQGLQFLIQYYNGEERAKGNILERFSAQQFPDLHSELNLSSLELGDSALYFCASSAPPSPQYFGPGTRLTVL.

The chain combines TRBV7-8 with TRBJ2-3; D is uncertain. This CDR3 region has 14 residues. V was trimmed by 4 bases and J by 0 bases, leaving 8 bases between them. The germline V gene has CDR1 SGHVS and CDR2 FQNEAQ. CDR3 nucleotides: TGTGCCAGCAGCTGGGCTGATAGCACAGATACGCAGTATTTT. Protein sequence: CASSWADSTDTQYF.

This clone is medium-sized (0.01 to 0.1%) in the sample. The chain's CDR3 is CASSISGDRNQPQHF. The CDR3 region has the DNA TGTGCCAGTAGTATATCGGGGGATCGCAATCAGCCCCAGCATTTT. V usage is TRBV19 and J usage is TRBJ1-5; D might be TRBD1 (5 bases). Trimming shortened V by 2 bases and J by 2 bases, and 10 bases separated the two germline ends. The length of the CDR3 is 15 residues. Germline V gene data show CDR1 as LNHDA and CDR2 as SQIVND (reference sequence).

V usage is TRBV29-1 and J usage is TRBJ2-5; TRBD1 might be the D (6 bases). The CDR3 runs 12 residues. V gave up 5 bases and J gave up 4 bases, with 11 bases separating them. CDR1 is SQVTM and CDR2 is ANQGSEA in the germline V gene. CDR3 coding DNA: TGCAGCGTTCAGGAAGGGGGAGAGACCCAGTACTTC. This codes for CSVQEGGETQYF.

This clone was detected only a few times. The chain joins TRBV5-1 to TRBJ2-7; no clear D. Germline V gene data show CDR1 as SGHRS and CDR2 as YFSETQ. The CDR3 contains 14 residues. Trimming shortened V by 3 bases and J by 5 bases, and 15 bases separated the two germline ends. This chain's CDR3 is CASSYTTGANEQYF. As DNA, the CDR3 is TGCGCCAGCAGCTATACGACTGGAGCTAACGAGCAGTACTTC.

The rearrangement joins TRBV28 to TRBJ1-5; 9 bases map to TRBD1. CDR1 MDHEN and CDR2 SYDVKM come from the germline V gene. Losses at the gene ends were 2 bases for V and 9 bases for J; bases not matched to a gene: 8. This CDR3 is built from 15 residues. CDR3 residues: CASSLVGTGNPPQHF. In DNA, the CDR3 is TGTGCCAGCAGTTTAGTAGGGACAGGGAACCCGCCCCAGCATTTT.

The rearrangement links TRBV11-2 to TRBJ1-1; D unresolved. V was pared by 1 base and J by 0 bases, with 9 bases between. From germline, CDR1 is SGHAT and CDR2 FQNNGV. The CDR3 is 15 residues long. Here the CDR3 reads CASSLVSGMNTEAFF. CDR3 nucleotides: TGTGCCAGCAGCTTAGTATCGGGGATGAACACTGAAGCTTTCTTT.

The chain uses TRBV27 and TRBJ1-3; D gene unclear. Trimming stripped 5 bases from V and 0 bases from J, with 11 bases between. The CDR3 spans 15 residues. Per the germline V gene, CDR1 is MNHEY and CDR2 is SMNVEV (reference sequence). The CDR3 loop reads CASSTFASSGNTIYF. In nucleotides, the CDR3 is TGTGCCAGCAGTACGTTCGCTAGCTCTGGAAACACCATATATTTT.

The chain carries TRBV6-5 and TRBJ2-1, with D possibly being TRBD2 (5 bases). From germline, CDR1 is MNHEY and CDR2 SVGAGI. V was shortened by 0 bases and J by 5 bases, with 8 bases between the two germline ends. CDR3 length: 14 amino acids. CDR3 sequence reads: CASSYSGSNNEQFF. In DNA form, the CDR3 reads TGTGCCAGCAGTTACTCTGGGAGTAACAATGAGCAGTTCTTC.

This clone showed up just a few times. The V call is TRBV19, the J call TRBJ2-1; D is possibly TRBD2 (6 bases). The CDR3 covers 13 residues. The V gene lost 7 bases and the J gene lost 7 bases, with 14 bases spanning the gap. In germline, CDR1 is LNHDA, CDR2 SQIVND (reference sequence). For the CDR3, the DNA is TGTGCCAGTACGATGGGACTCACGAATGAGCAGTTCTTC. Its translation is CASTMGLTNEQFF.

This chain uses TRBV6-5 with TRBJ2-1; D is possibly TRBD1 (6 bases). The CDR3 consists of 15 residues. Germline CDR1 is MNHEY and CDR2 is SVGAGI. V was trimmed by 4 bases and J by 3 bases, leaving 13 bases between them. The CDR3: CASSLRGHSYNEQFF. The CDR3 DNA reads as TGTGCCAGCAGTTTGAGGGGACATAGCTACAATGAGCAGTTCTTC.

The chain joins TRBV6-5 to TRBJ2-1, with TRBD1 identical over 8 bases. The CDR3 contains 15 residues. Germline V gene data show CDR1 as MNHEY and CDR2 as SVGAGI. The J segment lost 6 bases and the V segment lost 4 bases, leaving 8 bases of the junction unmatched. DNA for the CDR3: TGTGCCAGCAGTTTGCAGGGGGCTTTGGCCAATGAGCAGTTCTTC. Amino acids: CASSLQGALANEQFF.

This clone was recorded only once. The CDR3 nucleotides read TGTGCCACCAGCAGAGATCTACTGACACCTGAGCAGTTCTTC. Translation gives CATSRDLLTPEQFF. V and J are TRBV15 and TRBJ2-1; D is unclear. This CDR3 contains 14 residues. The ends were cut back, 0 bases at V and 9 bases at J, with 12 bases in the middle. Germline assignment: CDR1 LNHNV and CDR2 YYDKDF (reference sequence).

The chain joins TRBV5-1 to TRBJ2-5; tentatively, D is TRBD2 (5 bases). The CDR3 consists of 14 residues. V lost 0 bases and J lost 5, with 11 bases in between. CDR1 and CDR2 from the germline V gene are SGHRS and YFSETQ. For the CDR3, the DNA is TGCGCCAGCAGCTTGGAACGCGGGTCGGAGACCCAGTACTTC. This encodes CASSLERGSETQYF.

The chain is built from TRBV7-3 and TRBJ2-3; 8 nucleotides match TRBD2. In germline, CDR1 is SGHTA, CDR2 FQGTGA. With V trimmed by 0 bases and J by 2 bases, 4 bases remained unmatched. This CDR3 region has 16 residues. The DNA of the CDR3 is TGTGCCAGCAGCTTAACCGGCGGGGGGACCACAGATACGCAGTATTTT. It yields the protein CASSLTGGGTTDTQYF.

As DNA, the CDR3 is TGTGCCAGCAGCCCCTCGCTTAACAGAATCTTT. It codes for CASSPSLNRIF. The chain is built from TRBV21-1 and TRBJ1-1; TRBD1 was called by the table and not checked on the DNA. TRBV21-1 corresponds to a pseudogene. The CDR3 length is 11 residues.

Only one count was recorded for this clone. The rearrangement joins TRBV30 to TRBJ2-7; 8 nucleotides line up with TRBD1. CDR3 size: 14 residues. The V and J ends lost 5 bases and 2 bases, in that order; junction bases with no gene match: 8. Germline values: CDR1 GTSNPN, CDR2 SVGIG (reference sequence). The CDR3 coding sequence is TGTGCCTGGGACACCGAGACAGGGGCCTACGAGCAGTACTTC. Translating gives CAWDTETGAYEQYF.